A single sample is the source of the 18 T cell receptor beta chains below, sequenced in a study of shared clonotypes between healthy human individuals. TCRdb keeps only in-frame clones here, not all; method: immunoSEQ multiplex PCR. The table has approximately 590,000 clones, roughly 96% seen once. The naive CD8 population came from CD45RO-negative cells selected for CCR7, without terminally differentiated effector memory CD45RA+ cells. What was sequenced was naive CD8+ T cells sorted from blood. The receptors derive from a woman in her thirties in good health.

Worth noting for this clone: The same CDR3 can be traced to other DNA sequences in this sample. The genes are TRBV28 and TRBJ1-1; 9 bases map to TRBD1. The CDR3 consists of 13 residues. Losses at the gene ends were 6 bases for V and 3 bases for J; bases not matched to a gene: 2. The germline V gene has CDR1 MDHEN and CDR2 SYDVKM. CDR3 coding DNA: TGTGCCAGCAGGGACAGGGGATACACTGAAGCTTTCTTT. Translated, it gives CASRDRGYTEAFF.

The V and J genes are TRBV2 and TRBJ2-7; D gene uncertain. The CDR3 totals 14 residues. V lost 5 bases, J lost 3 bases, and 14 bases lay in between. Germline V gene data show CDR1 as SNHLY and CDR2 as FYNNEI. CDR3 loop: CASSHRLKIYEQYF. The CDR3 DNA reads TGTGCCAGCAGTCATAGGCTGAAGATCTACGAGCAGTACTTC.

The V gene is TRBV4-1, the J gene TRBJ1-4; 9 bases are shared with TRBD1. CDR1 MGHRA and CDR2 YSYEKL come from the germline V gene. V was pared by 3 bases and J by 4 bases, with 3 bases of the junction left unmatched. The CDR3 covers 15 residues. The CDR3 protein is CASSQGTGSNEKLFF. The CDR3 DNA reads TGCGCCAGCAGCCAGGGGACAGGGAGTAATGAAAAACTGTTTTTT.

The genes are TRBV5-6 and TRBJ2-3; D is ambiguous. The CDR3 covers 15 residues. Trimming removed 1 base from V and 0 bases from J, with 9 bases in between. The germline V gene has CDR1 SGHDT and CDR2 YYEEEE. The CDR3 reads CASSLFHRSTDTQYF. The CDR3, as DNA: TGTGCCAGCAGCTTGTTTCACCGGAGCACAGATACGCAGTATTTT.

J is TRBJ2-2 and V is TRBV4-2; D gene ambiguous. CDR3 size: 14 residues. V was clipped by 0 bases and J by 7 bases, with 9 bases between them. In germline, CDR1 is LGHNA, CDR2 YNFKEQ. CDR3: CASSQERAIGELFF. CDR3 DNA: TGTGCCAGCAGCCAAGAAAGGGCGATCGGGGAGCTGTTTTTT.

The chain is built from TRBV7-9 and TRBJ2-1; TRBD2 aligns across 10 bases. The CDR3 covers 17 residues. V trimming: 1 base; J trimming: 7 bases; junction bases outside the gene matches: 10. CDR1 and CDR2 (germline): SEHNR, FQNEAQ (reference sequence). The CDR3 nucleotides read TGTGCCAGCAGCTTAGTGGTTGGTAGCGGGAGGAGAAATGAGCAGTTCTTC. Its protein product is CASSLVVGSGRRNEQFF.

The J gene is TRBJ2-1, the V gene TRBV28, with 7 bases that match TRBD2. The CDR3 runs 16 residues. Germline loops: CDR1 MDHEN, CDR2 SYDVKM. Trimming took 5 bases from V and 1 from J; bases not matched to a gene: 8. CDR3 protein: CASSASGEGSYNEQFF. The CDR3 region has the DNA TGTGCCAGCAGTGCTAGCGGCGAGGGGTCCTACAATGAGCAGTTCTTC.

The V gene is TRBV2, the J gene TRBJ1-5; TRBD1 might be the D (6 bases). This CDR3 is built from 17 residues. Germline V gene sequence: CDR1 SNHLY, CDR2 FYNNEI. Trimming shortened V by 0 bases and J by 3 bases, and 15 bases separated the two germline ends. CDR3 loop: CASSEALGGSDNQPQHF. The CDR3 nucleotides read TGTGCCAGCAGTGAAGCGCTGGGGGGCTCCGACAATCAGCCCCAGCATTTT.

V gene TRBV7-9 combines with J gene TRBJ1-1, with D unclear. The length of the CDR3 is 15 residues. Per the germline V gene, CDR1 is SEHNR and CDR2 is FQNEAQ (reference sequence). V was pared by 2 bases and J by 0 bases, with 10 bases between. The CDR3 nucleotides read TGTGCCAGCAGCTTATCCCAGAGCTTGAACACTGAAGCTTTCTTT. It yields the protein CASSLSQSLNTEAFF.

The chain joins TRBV28 to TRBJ2-5; 10 positions agree with TRBD2. This CDR3 contains 14 residues. V shed 7 bases, J shed 5 bases, and the junction held 7 bases outside the gene matches. From germline, CDR1 is MDHEN and CDR2 SYDVKM. This CDR3 is CASKLAGGRETQYF. CDR3 DNA sequence: TGTGCCAGCAAGTTAGCGGGAGGAAGGGAGACCCAGTACTTC.

The CDR3 region has the DNA TGCGCCAGCAGTGAGTCGACTCGGTTGGGGACCGGGGAGCTGTTTTTT. Translating gives CASSESTRLGTGELFF. The genes are TRBV10-1 and TRBJ2-2; D unresolved. The CDR3 sequence is 16 residues long. Germline CDR1 reads WNHNN; CDR2 reads SYGVQD (reference sequence). V gave up 0 bases and J gave up 5 bases, with 13 bases separating them.

The CDR3 sequence: CASSLMGGDYNEQFF. CDR3 DNA: TGTGCCAGCAGTTTAATGGGGGGCGATTACAATGAGCAGTTCTTC. The rearrangement joins TRBV27 to TRBJ2-1; D may match TRBD1 or TRBD2 (6 bases each). V lost 2 bases and J lost 4, with 12 bases in between. CDR1 is MNHEY and CDR2 is SMNVEV in the germline V gene (reference sequence). This CDR3 has 15 residues.

V usage is TRBV6-5 and J usage is TRBJ1-2; no reliable D call. This CDR3 is built from 14 residues. V dropped 0 bases and J dropped 2 bases, with 7 bases sitting between them. Germline V gives CDR1 MNHEY, CDR2 SVGAGI. The CDR3 spells CASSYSKQNYGYTF. The CDR3 nucleotides are TGTGCCAGCAGTTACTCGAAACAGAACTATGGCTACACCTTC.

V gene TRBV27 combines with J gene TRBJ2-1; TRBD1 is a possible D gene (6 bases). With 5 bases removed from V and 3 bases from J, the gap between germline ends came to 14 bases. The CDR3 sequence is 15 residues long. Germline CDR1 reads MNHEY; CDR2 reads SMNVEV (reference sequence). The CDR3, as DNA: TGTGCCAGCAGTCTCGGACAGAGATACTACAATGAGCAGTTCTTC. It yields the protein CASSLGQRYYNEQFF.

In DNA, the CDR3 is TGTGCCAGTAGTATGTGGTCGGGCGGAAATAATGAGCAGTTCTTC. It is translated as CASSMWSGGNNEQFF. The rearrangement uses TRBV19 and TRBJ2-1; D is ambiguous. Germline V CDR1 and CDR2: LNHDA, SQIVND (reference sequence). The V end lost 3 bases, the J end lost 7 bases, and 16 bases lay between the germline ends. This CDR3 has 15 residues.

The V call is TRBV9, the J call TRBJ2-2, with D hard to call. CDR3 length equals 15 residues. Germline V gene lookup returns CDR1 SGDLS and CDR2 YYNGEE. With 1 base removed from V and 0 bases from J, the gap between germline ends came to 7 bases. The CDR3 coding sequence is TGTGCCAGCAGCGTACTGGGGACGAACACCGGGGAGCTGTTTTTT. Protein: CASSVLGTNTGELFF.

This sequence joins TRBV6-1 and TRBJ1-5, with D maybe TRBD1 (6 bases). This CDR3 has 13 residues. V was trimmed by 11 bases and J by 0 bases, leaving 11 bases between them. Germline CDR1 MNHNS, CDR2 SASEGT. CDR3 residues: CAGGDISNQPQHF. CDR3 coding DNA: TGTGCCGGTGGGGACATTAGCAATCAGCCCCAGCATTTT.

Notes on this clone: Other nucleotide sequences from this sample produce the same CDR3. As DNA, the CDR3 is TGTGCCAGCAGCTTGACCGCCTACGAGCAGTACTTC. It encodes CASSLTAYEQYF. V is TRBV13 and J is TRBJ2-7; D gene unclear. CDR3 length: 12 amino acids. Germline CDR1 and CDR2: PRHDT and FYEKMQ (reference sequence). V gave up 3 bases and J gave up 2 bases, with 5 bases separating them.